This T cell receptor beta chain was documented in a study of blood T cell repertoires in COVID-19. Whole-study context: Sites in the United States, Italy and Spain provided acute and convalescent COVID-19 samples. The cDNA or gDNA used as material had been derived from T cells, B-cell-depleted T cells, or PBMCs.

Under the authors' procedure: By means of reference gene primer amplification, nucleated cell counts were estimated. Using immunoSEQ multiplex PCR, the repertoire was profiled, and TCRdb retains in-frame clones only, with some absent. V and J calls and clone size come straight from that table; D and trimming were deduced from the DNA. Of about 140,000 clones detected, about 86% appear once; the ten largest clones hold almost 8.5%. Germline assignment: CDR1 SEHNR and CDR2 FQNEAQ (reference sequence). CDR3 length: 12 amino acids. V lost 4 bases to trimming and J lost 2 bases, with 6 bases between them.

This receptor was taken from a woman aged 60-75 years with acute or convalescent COVID-19. The gene calls are TRBV7-9 and TRBJ2-7, with D unresolved. The sequencing input was peripheral blood. The CDR3 loop reads CASSSIAYEQYF. CDR3 coding DNA: TGTGCCAGCAGCTCAATAGCCTACGAGCAGTACTTC.